Following are 21 T cell receptor beta chains from one sample sequenced in a study of T cell changes during pregnancy in multiple sclerosis. Repertoires were generated with immunoSEQ multiplex PCR, while TCRdb's copy carries only in-frame clones and drops some. The repertoire holds around 99,000 clones, with approximately 92% as singletons. The starting material was peripheral blood, obtained in the first trimester of pregnancy. The source of these receptors is a female donor with multiple sclerosis, enrolled in a pregnancy study.

The rearrangement links TRBV6-1 to TRBJ2-7, with 9 positions matching TRBD2. The CDR3 runs 14 residues. Germline CDR1 reads MNHNS; CDR2 reads SASEGT. This CDR3 is CVGLAGPPGYEQYF. In DNA form, the CDR3 reads TGTGTAGGGCTAGCGGGGCCCCCGGGCTACGAGCAGTACTTC.

The V call is TRBV2, the J call TRBJ1-1; 8 nucleotides match TRBD1. The germline CDR1 and CDR2 sequences are SNHLY and FYNNEI. V was clipped by 2 bases and J by 4 bases; unmatched bases: 9. The CDR3 consists of 16 residues. Here the CDR3 reads CASSEFSTGVATEAFF. The CDR3 nucleotides are TGTGCCAGCAGTGAATTCTCGACAGGGGTGGCCACTGAAGCTTTCTTT.

Comment on this clone: Distinct nucleotide sequences in the sample also encode this CDR3. The J gene is TRBJ2-6, the V gene TRBV9, with D perhaps TRBD2 (5 bases). V was cut by 0 bases and J by 4 bases, with 8 bases left in between. CDR1 SGDLS and CDR2 YYNGEE come from the germline V gene. The CDR3 length is 15 residues. CDR3 in DNA: TGTGCCAGCAGCGTAGCGGGATCCGGGGCCAACGTCCTGACTTTC. Protein: CASSVAGSGANVLTF.

J is TRBJ1-1 and V is TRBV25-1; weak D call: TRBD1 (5 bases). CDR3 length: 13 residues. Trimming removed 8 bases at V and 4 bases at J, with 14 bases between. Germline V gene lookup returns CDR1 MGHDK and CDR2 SYGVNS. DNA of the CDR3: TGTGCCAGCCGGGGGACCTTGGGCACTGAAGCTTTCTTT. Its protein product is CASRGTLGTEAFF.

The rearrangement joins TRBV5-1 to TRBJ2-3; a possible D gene is TRBD1 (5 bases). Germline-derived CDR1 and CDR2 are SGHRS and YFSETQ. This CDR3 is 13 amino acids long. Trimming took 6 bases from V and 11 from J, leaving 19 bases between them. The CDR3 coding sequence is TGCGCCAGCACCCCTGGGGCAGCCGGGTTGCAGTATTTT. Its protein product is CASTPGAAGLQYF.

This chain uses TRBV29-1 with TRBJ1-1, with D possibly matching TRBD1 (6 bases). Looked up from germline, CDR1 is SQVTM and CDR2 is ANQGSEA. Trimming cost V 7 bases and J 7 bases, with 13 bases left between them. This CDR3 has 11 residues. The CDR3 DNA follows: TGCAGCGCGAGGGGGGGCGGTGAAGCTTTCTTT. It codes for CSARGGGEAFF.

V and J are TRBV5-1 and TRBJ2-1, with TRBD2 matching over 12 bases. This CDR3 contains 17 residues. V lost 2 bases and J lost 5; bases outside the gene matches: 8. Germline V CDR1 and CDR2: SGHRS, YFSETQ. The CDR3 loop reads CASSLILAGGPDNEQFF. The CDR3 DNA reads as TGCGCCAGCAGCTTAATCCTAGCGGGAGGGCCTGACAATGAGCAGTTCTTC.

The chain employs TRBV5-6 and TRBJ2-7, with D perhaps TRBD1 (6 bases). The length of the CDR3 is 15 residues. V was trimmed by 4 bases and J by 5 bases, leaving 19 bases between them. From germline, CDR1 is SGHDT and CDR2 YYEEEE. This chain's CDR3 is CASSPLWGRRNEQYF. CDR3 coding DNA: TGTGCCAGCAGCCCTCTTTGGGGGCGCCGGAACGAGCAGTACTTC.

The rearrangement links TRBV19 to TRBJ1-5, with 7 bases lining up with TRBD1. Per the germline V gene, CDR1 is LNHDA and CDR2 is SQIVND (reference sequence). This CDR3 region has 14 residues. V lost 1 base to trimming and J lost 4 bases; unmatched junction nucleotides: 1. DNA of the CDR3: TGTGCCAGTAGTATAGGGGGACAGAATCAGCCCCAGCATTTT. Its protein product is CASSIGGQNQPQHF. The full variable domain, in which reference TRBV19 and TRBJ1-5 provide the parts outside the CDR3, is DGGITQSPKYLFRKEGQNVTLSCEQNLNHDAMYWYRQDPGQGLRLIYYSQIVNDFQKGDIAEGYSVSREKKESFPLTVTSAQKNPTAFYLCASSIGGQNQPQHFGDGTRLSIL.

The count of this clone is one. The DNA of the CDR3 is TGTGCCAGCAGCTTATATCCGGTGGTCAGGGCGGGAACTCAAGAGACCCAGTACTTC. This encodes CASSLYPVVRAGTQETQYF. The genes are TRBV7-6 and TRBJ2-5; D is possibly TRBD2 (6 bases). There are 19 residues in the CDR3. With 2 bases removed from V and 2 bases from J, the gap between germline ends came to 24 bases. Germline V gene sequence: CDR1 SGHVS, CDR2 FNYEAQ.

The chain uses TRBV28 and TRBJ1-1; D might be TRBD1 (5 bases). CDR1 and CDR2 from the germline V gene are MDHEN and SYDVKM. The CDR3 length is 14 residues. V gave up 6 bases and J gave up 0 bases, with 11 bases separating them. The CDR3: CASSQGSVNTEAFF. CDR3 nucleotides: TGTGCCAGCAGCCAGGGATCGGTGAACACTGAAGCTTTCTTT.

The V and J genes are TRBV11-3 and TRBJ2-3; 12 bases match TRBD2. CDR1 and CDR2 from the germline V gene are SGHNT and YENEEA. J was trimmed by 6 bases and V by 5 bases; bases with no gene match: 6. The CDR3 extends over 15 amino acids. CDR3 residues: CASSRTSGIYDTQYF. In DNA form, the CDR3 reads TGTGCCAGCAGCAGGACTAGCGGGATTTATGATACGCAGTATTTT.

The DNA for the CDR3 is TGTGCCAGCAGTTTGGAGGGGCATGGGTACGAGCAGTACTTC. This gives the protein CASSLEGHGYEQYF. V usage is TRBV6-5 and J usage is TRBJ2-7, with D perhaps TRBD2 (6 bases). V gave up 4 bases and J gave up 4 bases, with 14 bases separating them. The germline V gene encodes CDR1 MNHEY and CDR2 SVGAGI. CDR3 length equals 14 residues.

This rearrangement joins TRBV6-6 to TRBJ2-7; 7 bases map to TRBD1. There are 15 residues in the CDR3. CDR1 and CDR2 from the germline V gene are MNHNY and SVGAGI (reference sequence). Germline trimming cut 6 bases from V and 5 bases from J; bases unmatched to any gene: 13. The CDR3 DNA follows: TGTGCCAGCAGCAGACCGGGACAGATCCCCAACGAGCAGTACTTC. This encodes CASSRPGQIPNEQYF.

The chain combines TRBV28 with TRBJ2-7, with a possible D match to TRBD1 (6 bases). The CDR3 is 16 amino acids. With 6 bases removed from V and 3 bases from J, the gap between germline ends came to 21 bases. The germline CDR1 and CDR2 sequences are MDHEN and SYDVKM. The CDR3, as DNA: TGTGCCAGCAGAGACGTAACAGGGCCGGGGATCTACGAGCAGTACTTC. Its translation: CASRDVTGPGIYEQYF.

V is TRBV5-1 and J is TRBJ2-5; TRBD1 agrees at 8 bases. The V and J ends lost 6 bases and 6 bases, in that order; junction bases with no gene match: 7. This CDR3 region has 13 residues. Per germline, CDR1 SGHRS and CDR2 YFSETQ. The CDR3 bases are TGCGCCAGCACAGGGGGCGATACGCAGACCCAGTACTTC. It codes for CASTGGDTQTQYF.

This CDR3 reads CAAGPAGAGEQFF. The CDR3 bases are TGTGCCGCGGGACCAGCGGGAGCCGGTGAGCAGTTCTTC. This chain uses TRBV28 with TRBJ2-1; 8 nucleotides align to TRBD2. CDR3 length: 13 residues. CDR1 and CDR2 from the germline V gene are MDHEN and SYDVKM. The V segment lost 11 bases and the J segment 9 bases; nucleotides outside the gene matches: 12.

This rearrangement joins TRBV9 to TRBJ2-7, with a tentative D call TRBD2 (6 bases). Germline lookup yields CDR1 SGDLS and CDR2 YYNGEE. The CDR3 totals 13 residues. Trimming took off 3 bases at V and 4 bases at J, with 11 bases between the two ends. The CDR3 nucleotides are TGTGCCAGCAGCGCCGGGAGTAGGTACGAGCAGTACTTC. Protein sequence: CASSAGSRYEQYF.

A note on this clone: Within the sample, other DNA sequences also encode this same CDR3. V usage is TRBV6-5 and J usage is TRBJ1-1, with a possible D match to TRBD1 (6 bases). V was cut by 6 bases and J by 1 base, with 9 bases left in between. This CDR3 is built from 13 residues. CDR1 is MNHEY, CDR2 SVGAGI, per germline. The CDR3, as DNA: TGTGCCAGCAGGCAGGGGCAGAACACTGAAGCTTTCTTT. Protein sequence: CASRQGQNTEAFF.

The chain employs TRBV2 and TRBJ2-2; possible D gene TRBD2, 6 bases. The germline V and J ends were trimmed by 5 bases and 5 bases, with 15 bases remaining between them. Germline CDR1 and CDR2: SNHLY and FYNNEI. The CDR3 is 15 amino acids. Here the CDR3 reads CASSRDLALTGELFF. For the CDR3, the DNA is TGTGCCAGCAGTCGGGACTTAGCTCTGACCGGGGAGCTGTTTTTT.

The rearrangement joins TRBV28 to TRBJ2-7; 13 nucleotides align to TRBD2. V gave up 7 bases and J gave up 0 bases; unmatched junction bases: 18. The germline V gene has CDR1 MDHEN and CDR2 SYDVKM. The CDR3 is 20 residues long. Here the CDR3 DNA reads TGTGCCAGCACCTCACGGGCCCGACTAGCGGGAGGTCAGGACTCCTACGAGCAGTACTTC. It translates to CASTSRARLAGGQDSYEQYF. Drawing the rest from reference TRBV28 and TRBJ2-7, the complete variable domain is DVKVTQSSRYLVKRTGEKVFLECVQDMDHENMFWYRQDPGLGLRLIYFSYDVKMKEKGDIPEGYSVSREKKERFSLILESASTNQTSMYLCASTSRARLAGGQDSYEQYFGPGTRLTVT.